Listed here are 27 T cell receptor beta chains from one sample, sequenced in a study of cytomegalovirus exposure and HLA in healthy donors. Vbeta (60) and Jbeta (13) primers were used in the PCR. Clones were read by immunoSEQ multiplex PCR, and TCRdb kept only the in-frame ones, dropping some. The sample shows 120,000 to 150,000 clones, 60% to 85% of them seen only once. The sequencing sample was made of PBMCs. These receptors originate from a male donor in good health and CMV-seropositive.

The CDR3 sequence: CASSLDRGNTQYF. CDR3 in DNA: TGTGCCAGCAGCTTAGATCGGGGGAATACGCAGTATTTT. The chain combines TRBV11-2 with TRBJ2-3, with D perhaps matching TRBD2 (6 bases). Trimming stripped 0 bases from V and 7 bases from J, with 8 bases between. This CDR3 spans 13 amino acids. Germline CDR1 reads SGHAT; CDR2 reads FQNNGV.

The CDR3 reads CASSLPDREWTQYF. The CDR3 DNA reads as TGTGCCAGCAGTTTGCCAGACAGGGAGTGGACCCAGTACTTC. The gene calls are TRBV27 and TRBJ2-5; 7 nucleotides match TRBD1. This CDR3 has 14 amino acids. CDR1 is MNHEY and CDR2 is SMNVEV in the germline V gene (reference sequence). J lost 7 bases, V lost 3 bases, and 8 bases had no gene match.

This clone came up a few times. This rearrangement joins TRBV6-6 to TRBJ1-2; 9 positions match TRBD1. The CDR3 has 15 amino acids. Germline V lookup: CDR1 MNHNY, CDR2 SVGAGI (reference sequence). V trimming: 6 bases; J trimming: 6 bases; junction bases outside the gene matches: 11. The CDR3 region is CASSRRDRAVHGYTF. The CDR3 DNA is TGTGCCAGCAGCCGCCGGGACAGGGCGGTCCATGGCTACACCTTC.

This chain connects TRBV18 to TRBJ2-1, with 9 bases matching TRBD2. Germline assignment: CDR1 KGHSH and CDR2 LQKENI. Germline trimming cut 4 bases from V and 1 base from J; bases unmatched to any gene: 2. The CDR3 contains 15 residues. The CDR3 loop reads CASSRLAESYNEQFF. The CDR3 DNA reads as TGTGCCAGCTCACGACTAGCGGAATCCTACAATGAGCAGTTCTTC.

The chain uses TRBV5-5 and TRBJ2-2, with TRBD1 identical over 9 bases. This CDR3 contains 15 residues. V shed 4 bases and J 5 bases; nucleotides not matched to a gene: 6. Germline assignment: CDR1 SGHKS and CDR2 YYEKEE (reference sequence). The CDR3 reads CASSPGTGWTGELFF. The CDR3 region has the DNA TGTGCCAGCAGCCCAGGGACAGGGTGGACCGGGGAGCTGTTTTTT. The variable domain in full, with the rest retrieved from reference TRBV5-5 and TRBJ2-2, is DAGVTQSPTHLIKTRGQQVTLRCSPISGHKSVSWYQQVLGQGPQFIFQYYEKEERGRGNFPDRFSARQFPNYSSELNVNALLLGDSALYLCASSPGTGWTGELFFGEGSRLTVL.

J is TRBJ2-5 and V is TRBV29-1; weak D call: TRBD1 (8 bases). Trimming removed 7 bases at V and 4 bases at J, with 22 bases between. The CDR3 contains 15 residues. Germline V CDR1 and CDR2: SQVTM, ANQGSEA. The CDR3 sequence is CSARGLDREGETQYF. The DNA for the CDR3 is TGCAGCGCCCGGGGGTTGGACAGGGAGGGAGAGACCCAGTACTTC.

This clone was counted between two and nine times. The J gene is TRBJ1-1, the V gene TRBV6-5; D gene ambiguous. Germline values: CDR1 MNHEY, CDR2 SVGAGI. Trimming stripped 5 bases from V and 1 base from J, with 8 bases between. The CDR3 is 13 amino acids. This chain's CDR3 is CASSRRENTEAFF. The CDR3 DNA reads TGTGCCAGCAGTCGACGGGAGAACACTGAAGCTTTCTTT.

The gene calls are TRBV29-1 and TRBJ1-2; 8 bases fit TRBD1. The junction had 6 bases not matched to a gene; V was cut back by 5 bases and J by 4 bases. The CDR3 is made up of 13 amino acids. Germline V gene data show CDR1 as SQVTM and CDR2 as ANQGSEA. The CDR3, as DNA: TGCAGCGTTAACAGGGGGGATGGCTATGGCTACACCTTC. This codes for CSVNRGDGYGYTF. Combining the CDR3 with reference TRBV29-1 and TRBJ1-2 gives the whole variable domain SAVISQKPSRDICQRGTSLTIQCQVDSQVTMMFWYRQQPGQSLTLIATANQGSEATYESGFVIDKFPISRPNLTFSTLTVSNMSPEDSSIYLCSVNRGDGYGYTFGSGTRLTVV.

CDR3: CASSGAGASYEQYF. CDR3 DNA: TGTGCCAGCAGTGGAGCGGGGGCAAGCTACGAGCAGTACTTC. This chain links TRBV25-1 with TRBJ2-7; TRBD2 matches at 8 bases. Trimming removed 4 bases from V and 3 bases from J; junction bases left unmatched: 5. Germline V CDR1 and CDR2: MGHDK, SYGVNS. This CDR3 has 14 amino acids.

Turning to this clone: At one of its ends the junction is not consistent with the germline gene, which may arise from a read error. CDR3 nucleotide sequence: TGTTCCAGCAGCTCACTGCGGGCTTTAGAAAAACTGTTTTTT. Amino acids: CSSSSLRALEKLFF. This rearrangement joins TRBV7-9 to TRBJ1-4; D ambiguous. The CDR3 has 14 residues. Per germline, CDR1 SEHNR and CDR2 FQNEAQ (reference sequence).

The chain carries TRBV9 and TRBJ2-7; 10 bases fit TRBD2. Trimming removed 0 bases from V and 4 bases from J; junction bases left unmatched: 4. The V gene's germline CDR1 is SGDLS and CDR2 YYNGEE. The CDR3 spans 15 residues. The CDR3 sequence is CASSVEASGSYEQYF. Here the CDR3 DNA reads TGTGCCAGCAGCGTAGAGGCTAGCGGGAGTTACGAGCAGTACTTC.

This clone has a handful of counts. This sequence joins TRBV4-1 and TRBJ2-7; 10 nucleotides line up with TRBD1. Germline CDR1 and CDR2: MGHRA and YSYEKL. The CDR3 covers 14 residues. After removal of 4 bases from V and 6 bases from J, the junction contained 6 bases not matched to a gene. DNA of the CDR3: TGCGCCAGCAGCCCAGGGACAGGGGTGGGCGAGCAGTACTTC. Amino acids: CASSPGTGVGEQYF.

The chain recombines TRBV18 with TRBJ2-7, with a weak D call TRBD2 (5 bases). The germline V gene has CDR1 KGHSH and CDR2 LQKENI. The CDR3 covers 14 residues. V was pared by 3 bases and J by 6 bases, with 15 bases between. CDR3 residues: CASSPGFRGREQYF. Written as DNA, the CDR3 is TGTGCCAGCTCACCGGGTTTTCGCGGGCGCGAGCAGTACTTC.

This clone was picked up a small number of times. The CDR3 loop is CASSSGQGSEQYF. Written as DNA, the CDR3 is TGTGCCAGCAGCTCGGGACAGGGATCCGAGCAGTACTTC. The chain has TRBV28 and TRBJ2-7; 9 bases are a match to TRBD1. Germline CDR1 is MDHEN and CDR2 is SYDVKM. This CDR3 is 13 amino acids long. V dropped 6 bases and J dropped 6; count of bases not matched to a gene: 6. The full variable domain, rest sourced from reference TRBV28 and TRBJ2-7, is DVKVTQSSRYLVKRTGEKVFLECVQDMDHENMFWYRQDPGLGLRLIYFSYDVKMKEKGDIPEGYSVSREKKERFSLILESASTNQTSMYLCASSSGQGSEQYFGPGTRLTVT.

This chain uses TRBV7-9 with TRBJ2-7; possible D gene TRBD2, 5 bases. From germline, CDR1 is SEHNR and CDR2 FQNEAQ (reference sequence). V shed 3 bases and J shed 0 bases, with 9 bases lying between them. This CDR3 contains 14 residues. The CDR3 DNA is TGTGCCAGCAGCTTCAGCGGCAACTCCTACGAGCAGTACTTC. Protein: CASSFSGNSYEQYF.

The chain couples TRBV10-2 to TRBJ2-3, with D perhaps matching TRBD2 (6 bases). The CDR3 sequence is 16 residues long. Trimming took 8 bases from V and 2 from J, leaving 20 bases between them. Germline assignment: CDR1 WSHSY and CDR2 SAAADI. The CDR3, as DNA: TGCGCCAGCGCCTCCCCAAGGAGGACTACCACAGATACGCAGTATTTT. This translates into CASASPRRTTTDTQYF.

The V and J genes are TRBV10-3 and TRBJ2-5, with 13 bases fitting TRBD2. Trimming at V came to 2 bases and at J to 2 bases, leaving 14 bases not matched to a gene. Germline V gene data show CDR1 as ENHRY and CDR2 as SYGVKD. There are 20 residues in the CDR3. CDR3 nucleotide sequence: TGTGCCATCAGTGAGACTCACCTTGGACTAGCGGGGGCAAAACAAGAGACCCAGTACTTC. It encodes CAISETHLGLAGAKQETQYF.

This clone was counted once. V and J are TRBV29-1 and TRBJ2-2; D perhaps matches TRBD1 (6 bases). Trimming pared 3 bases from V and 4 bases from J, leaving 6 bases between. This CDR3 is built from 12 residues. Germline assignment: CDR1 SQVTM and CDR2 ANQGSEA. The CDR3 DNA follows: TGCAGCGTTGACAGGGGCACCGGGGAGCTGTTTTTT. Protein product: CSVDRGTGELFF.

This chain links TRBV27 with TRBJ1-1; 7 nucleotides line up with TRBD1. CDR3 length: 15 amino acids. Per germline, CDR1 MNHEY and CDR2 SMNVEV (reference sequence). V was clipped by 6 bases and J by 6 bases; unmatched bases: 13. The DNA of the CDR3 is TGTGCCAGCAGCAGAGCCCCCAGGGGGTCGGCTGAAGCTTTCTTT. Translated, it gives CASSRAPRGSAEAFF.

The V call is TRBV2, the J call TRBJ1-1; 7 nucleotides match TRBD1. With V trimmed by 6 bases and J by 7 bases, 5 bases remained unmatched. CDR1 SNHLY and CDR2 FYNNEI come from the germline V gene. The CDR3 is 12 amino acids. CDR3 protein: CASRGDRLEAFF. The CDR3 DNA reads as TGTGCCAGCAGGGGGGACAGACTTGAAGCTTTCTTT.

Comments on this clone: Other nucleotide sequences from this sample produce the same CDR3. This chain joins TRBV5-5 and TRBJ2-7, with 8 bases matching TRBD1. This CDR3 comprises 14 residues. In germline, CDR1 is SGHKS, CDR2 YYEKEE (reference sequence). V trimming: 4 bases; J trimming: 2 bases; junction bases outside the gene matches: 5. The CDR3, as DNA: TGTGCCAGCAGCCTTGGGACAGGCCCCTACGAGCAGTACTTC. Translating it yields CASSLGTGPYEQYF.

This clone was detected only a few times. This rearrangement joins TRBV29-1 to TRBJ2-1, with D uncertain. Looked up from germline, CDR1 is SQVTM and CDR2 is ANQGSEA. Trimming pared 6 bases from V and 0 bases from J, leaving 9 bases between. This CDR3 region has 13 residues. The DNA of the CDR3 is TGCAGCGTAGCGCCTAGCTCCTACAATGAGCAGTTCTTC. This codes for CSVAPSSYNEQFF.

This chain joins TRBV19 and TRBJ1-2; D is possibly TRBD1 (5 bases). V lost 3 bases, J lost 3 bases, and 11 bases lay in between. Germline CDR1 LNHDA, CDR2 SQIVND (reference sequence). CDR3 length equals 14 residues. Here the CDR3 reads CASSIVQGDYGYTF. In DNA form, the CDR3 reads TGTGCCAGTAGTATCGTGCAGGGTGACTATGGCTACACCTTC.

The CDR3, as DNA: TGTGCCAGCAGCGTAGCTCCCAGTAACAATGAGCAGTTCTTC. It yields the protein CASSVAPSNNEQFF. This sequence joins TRBV9 and TRBJ2-1, with D hard to call. The germline V gene has CDR1 SGDLS and CDR2 YYNGEE. Between the trimmed V and J ends, which lost 0 bases and 5 bases, there was a span of 9 bases. This CDR3 is 14 amino acids long. Drawing the rest from reference TRBV9 and TRBJ2-1, the complete variable domain is DSGVTQTPKHLITATGQRVTLRCSPRSGDLSVYWYQQSLDQGLQFLIQYYNGEERAKGNILERFSAQQFPDLHSELNLSSLELGDSALYFCASSVAPSNNEQFFGPGTRLTVL.

The gene calls are TRBV4-1 and TRBJ2-2; weak D call: TRBD1 (5 bases). The CDR3 spans 17 residues. Trimming cost V 3 bases and J 5 bases, with 19 bases left between them. In germline, CDR1 is MGHRA, CDR2 YSYEKL. CDR3 nucleotide sequence: TGCGCCAGCAGCCACCCCTTCCAGGGTGGTGGGACCGGGGAGCTGTTTTTT. Protein: CASSHPFQGGGTGELFF.

V is TRBV7-9 and J is TRBJ2-7; D call uncertain. V was clipped by 4 bases and J by 3 bases, with 4 bases between them. The CDR3 runs 11 residues. The germline V gene encodes CDR1 SEHNR and CDR2 FQNEAQ (reference sequence). Here the CDR3 reads CASSSFYEQYF. DNA for the CDR3: TGTGCCAGCAGCTCATTCTACGAGCAGTACTTC.

This chain uses TRBV6-1 with TRBJ1-5; no reliable D call. V shed 2 bases and J shed 0 bases, with 5 bases lying between them. CDR3 length equals 14 residues. Per germline, CDR1 MNHNS and CDR2 SASEGT. The CDR3 region is CASSEINSNQPQHF. DNA for the CDR3: TGTGCCAGCAGTGAAATTAATAGCAATCAGCCCCAGCATTTT.